Following are 7 T cell receptor beta chains from one sample sequenced in a study of T cells in Graves' hyperthyroidism and ophthalmopathy. Amplification targeted TCR beta CDR3 regions from RNA transcripts. First-round RT-PCR of the TCR CDR3 relied on the HTBI primer set. TCRdb re-called the multiplex PCR reads through MiXCR, storing one row per CDR3 protein. This table has hundreds of thousands of distinct CDR3 sequences, about 12% appearing once. Material for sequencing was blood. These TCRs come from a woman aged 18 to 35 with Graves' hyperthyroidism.

This clonotype was found a few times. The chain carries TRBV15 and TRBJ2-6, with 9 bases aligning to TRBD1. Trimming took 5 bases from V and 4 from J; bases not matched to a gene: 12. This CDR3 has 18 amino acids. Germline CDR1 reads LNHNV; CDR2 reads YYDKDF (reference sequence). The CDR3 reads CATSVTGTGIPGANVLTF. DNA of the CDR3: TGTGCCACCAGCGTAACCGGGACAGGGATCCCCGGGGCCAACGTCCTGACTTTC.

The sample holds many counts of this clonotype. The chain links TRBV7-2 to TRBJ2-7; TRBD2 agrees at 14 bases. After removal of 7 bases from V and 7 bases from J, the junction contained 6 bases not matched to a gene. The germline V gene encodes CDR1 SGHTA and CDR2 FQGNSA. The CDR3 extends over 14 amino acids. The CDR3 reads CASIGLAGGGEQYF. Written as DNA, the CDR3 is TGTGCCAGCATCGGACTAGCGGGAGGTGGAGAGCAGTACTTC. Looking up the rest from reference TRBV7-2 and TRBJ2-7 gives the full variable domain: GAGVSQSPSNKVTEKGKDVELRCDPISGHTALYWYRQSLGQGLEFLIYFQGNSAPDKSGLPSDRFSAERTGGSVSTLTIQRTQQEDSAVYLCASIGLAGGGEQYFGPGTRLTVT.

The sample holds many counts of this clonotype. J is TRBJ2-1 and V is TRBV12-5; D is undetermined. Germline V gene data show CDR1 as LGHNT and CDR2 as FRNRAP. This CDR3 contains 12 residues. V was pared by 5 bases and J by 9 bases, with 11 bases between. The CDR3 is CASGPGWGEQFF. The CDR3 DNA reads TGTGCTAGTGGTCCTGGATGGGGTGAGCAGTTCTTC.

This clonotype was detected ten times or more. V and J are TRBV7-9 and TRBJ1-5, with D maybe TRBD1 (6 bases). The germline V gene has CDR1 SEHNR and CDR2 FQNEAQ (reference sequence). V was clipped by 4 bases and J by 1 base, with 8 bases between them. This CDR3 has 14 residues. In DNA, the CDR3 is TGTGCCAGCAGCTCCCAGGGGAGCAATCAGCCCCAGCATTTT. Amino acids: CASSSQGSNQPQHF. The variable domain in full, completed from reference TRBV7-9 and TRBJ1-5, reads DTGVSQNPRHKITKRGQNVTFRCDPISEHNRLYWYRQTLGQGPEFLTYFQNEAQLEKSRLLSDRFSAERPKGSFSTLEIQRTEQGDSAMYLCASSSQGSNQPQHFGDGTRLSIL.

In this sample, this clonotype turned up a few times. The chain links TRBV12-5 to TRBJ2-3, with TRBD2 identical over 9 bases. Germline-derived CDR1 and CDR2 are LGHNT and FRNRAP. V trimming: 4 bases; J trimming: 11 bases; junction bases outside the gene matches: 7. This CDR3 has 13 amino acids. CDR3 sequence: CASGSFSGGGQYF. The DNA for the CDR3 is TGTGCTAGTGGTTCCTTTAGCGGGGGAGGGCAGTATTTT.

This clonotype was recorded at least ten times. The V and J genes are TRBV5-1 and TRBJ2-1; TRBD2 matches at 15 bases. The CDR3 is made up of 16 amino acids. After removal of 3 bases from V and 5 bases from J, the junction contained 3 bases not matched to a gene. Germline CDR1 reads SGHRS; CDR2 reads YFSETQ. CDR3 nucleotide sequence: TGCGCCAGCAGCTGGGGGACTAGCGGGGGGCACAATGAGCAGTTCTTC. Encoded protein: CASSWGTSGGHNEQFF.

This sequence joins TRBV9 and TRBJ1-2, with a tentative D call TRBD1 (6 bases). The CDR3 runs 14 residues. Trimming removed 3 bases at V and 3 bases at J, with 12 bases between. Germline V lookup: CDR1 SGDLS, CDR2 YYNGEE. CDR3 in amino acids: CASSATGPDYGYTF. The CDR3 bases are TGTGCCAGCAGCGCTACAGGGCCCGACTATGGCTACACCTTC.